Listed below are T cell receptor beta chains from one sample, sequenced in a study of T cell responses to AZD1222 COVID-19 vaccine. Clones were read by immunoSEQ multiplex PCR, and TCRdb kept only the in-frame ones, dropping some. The profile shows about 150,000 clones, approximately 92% of them singletons. Source: peripheral blood, taken on day 0 of AZD1222 vaccination. Source of these receptors: an adult in good health. Both conserved end residues are trimmed from each CDR3. Fields, in order: J gene, V gene, clone size, CDR3 protein. The listing skips clone size in some rows; elsewhere it reads once, few, many or a size class.

TRBJ2-7 TRBV6-5 once ASSLTGFYEQY
TRBJ1-1 TRBV19 . ASGKGDRGDTEAF
TRBJ2-7 TRBV15 . ATSRDPSDGYYEQY
TRBJ2-3 TRBV30 . AWSVKGGFTDTQY
TRBJ2-1 TRBV6-2/TRBV6-3 few ASSPDRSMGGEQF
TRBJ2-3 TRBV18 . ASSPRVTASTDTQY
TRBJ2-1 TRBV7-2 . ATQLAGISYNEQF
TRBJ1-2 TRBV4-1 . ASSQASRQGKT
TRBJ1-2 TRBV7-9 . ASSFDRNYGYT
TRBJ1-4 TRBV6-5 . ASSLAPQGLNEKLF
TRBJ1-5 TRBV19 . ASRHWTSGGSNQPQH
TRBJ1-1 TRBV18 once ASSSWDRNTEAF
TRBJ2-1 TRBV19 . ASSPNHGGGRVSEQF
TRBJ2-5 TRBV5-1 . ASSYGGLAGVRETQY
TRBJ2-3 TRBV6-5 . ASSYSQQGDTQY
TRBJ1-5 TRBV7-3 . ASSPQGGQPQH
TRBJ2-2 TRBV7-2 . ASSYGDGELF
TRBJ2-7 TRBV29-1 . SGHRGRRPYEQY
TRBJ1-4 TRBV5-4 once ASRPDRLNEKLF
TRBJ2-1 TRBV7-5 . ARSGRLAGGLQF
TRBJ2-5 TRBV19 . ASTAPGGGRAQY
TRBJ2-1 TRBV3-1/TRBV3-2 . ASRHTSGGDNEQF
TRBJ2-1 TRBV21-1 . ASSGAGGRQNNEQF
TRBJ2-3 TRBV5-6 . ASSLQSVYTQY
TRBJ1-2 TRBV14 . ASAQGSFYGYT
TRBJ2-5 TRBV27 . ASSSYLGLIQY
TRBJ2-7 TRBV12-5 . ASGLVGDEQY
TRBJ1-4 TRBV4-1 . ASSQEPGTLTNEKLF
TRBJ1-1 TRBV9 . ASSVTANTEAF
TRBJ2-1 TRBV5-4 once ASSRILRHSPSDEQF
TRBJ1-3 TRBV6-5 . ASTLDRGHTIY
TRBJ2-7 TRBV19 . ASMRGTGSSPGYEQY
TRBJ2-1 TRBV2 . ASSNPTSGRNKF
TRBJ1-1 TRBV12-3/TRBV12-4 once ASSLRANTEAF
TRBJ1-5 TRBV6-2/TRBV6-3 . ASSPTRSGASNQPQH
TRBJ2-2 TRBV7-3 once ASSLTGRYTGELF
TRBJ1-6 TRBV27 . ASSLSGLPMGNSPLH